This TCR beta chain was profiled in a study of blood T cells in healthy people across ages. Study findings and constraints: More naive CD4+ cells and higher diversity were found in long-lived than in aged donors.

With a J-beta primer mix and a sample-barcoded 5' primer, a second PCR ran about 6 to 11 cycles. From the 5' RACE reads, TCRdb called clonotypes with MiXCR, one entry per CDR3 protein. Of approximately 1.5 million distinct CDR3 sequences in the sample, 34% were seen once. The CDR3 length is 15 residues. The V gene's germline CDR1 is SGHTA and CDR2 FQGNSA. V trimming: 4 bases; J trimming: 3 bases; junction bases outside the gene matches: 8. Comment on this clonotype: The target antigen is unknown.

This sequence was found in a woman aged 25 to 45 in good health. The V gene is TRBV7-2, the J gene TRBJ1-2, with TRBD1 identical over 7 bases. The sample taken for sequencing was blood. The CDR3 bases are TGTGCCAGCAGCTCTAGACAGGGCGAAGACTATGGCTACACCTTC. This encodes CASSSRQGEDYGYTF.